This T cell receptor beta chain originates from a study of blood T cells in healthy people across ages. V lost 4 bases and J lost 8; bases outside the gene matches: 13. The CDR3 loop spans 16 amino acids. Per the germline V gene, CDR1 is LGHNA and CDR2 is YNFKEQ. With a J-beta primer mix and a sample-barcoded 5' primer, a second PCR ran about 7 to 11 cycles. TCRdb recomputed calls from the 5' RACE reads with MiXCR, one row per CDR3 protein. The sample records 600,000 or so distinct CDR3 sequences, approximately 30% being singletons. Many counts were recorded for this clonotype. What it binds is not known. Study-wide results and limits: Donor CMV status was unknown, possibly confounding expanded clonotype changes. Donors of long life had a larger count of naive CD4+ cells and greater diversity than aged donors. Age showed a roughly linear inverse relationship with TCR beta diversity per million T cells.

The V gene is TRBV4-2, the J gene TRBJ1-2, with 10 bases matching TRBD1. Sequenced: blood. The source of this sequence is a woman aged 80 or older in good health. CDR3 DNA: TGTGCCAGCAGCCCCCAGGACCAGACAGGGGGCGCGGGCTACACCTTC. As protein: CASSPQDQTGGAGYTF.